This entry lists 26 T cell receptor beta chains sequenced from one sample in a study of patients and donors after allogeneic stem cell transplantation. TCRdb recomputed calls from the RT-PCR reads with MiXCR, one row per CDR3 protein. The table records just over 55,000 distinct CDR3 sequences, about 14% of them present only once. Sequenced input: blood, either unsorted or a sorted T cell fraction (not recorded which). The receptors shown here come from a human donor who was either an allogeneic HSCT recipient or a stem cell or donor lymphocyte infusion donor (not recorded which). It is not recorded whose cells these are; they may come from a transplant donor.

The V and J genes are TRBV7-6 and TRBJ2-2, with 7 bases aligning to TRBD2. The germline V gene encodes CDR1 SGHVS and CDR2 FNYEAQ. The CDR3 covers 16 residues. V gave up 1 base and J gave up 0 bases; unmatched junction bases: 2. The DNA for the CDR3 is TGTGCCAGCAGCTTAGGACTAGCAACGAACACCGGGGAGCTGTTTTTT. Protein: CASSLGLATNTGELFF.

The chain couples TRBV24-1 to TRBJ1-2, with 11 bases lining up with TRBD1. Germline values: CDR1 KGHDR, CDR2 SFDVKD. V lost 4 bases, J lost 4 bases, and 10 bases stayed unmatched. CDR3 size: 17 residues. This CDR3 is CATSDGNGQGAFYGYTF. The CDR3 nucleotides read TGTGCCACCAGTGACGGAAACGGACAGGGGGCGTTCTATGGCTACACCTTC.

A remark on this clonotype: A junction boundary mismatches the germline segment, possibly from a read error. The V gene is TRBV5-6, the J gene TRBJ2-3, with D maybe TRBD1 (6 bases). Germline values: CDR1 SGHDT, CDR2 YYEEEE. This CDR3 is built from 16 residues. CDR3 DNA sequence: TGTGCCAGCAGCTTCGGGACACCTCAGGGCCCAGATACGCGGTATTTT. Translation gives CASSFGTPQGPDTRYF.

This clonotype was picked up a small number of times. V is TRBV6-5 and J is TRBJ2-6; a possible D gene is TRBD1 (5 bases). In germline, CDR1 is MNHEY, CDR2 SVGAGI. V shed 5 bases and J shed 11 bases, with 16 bases lying between them. The CDR3 length is 14 residues. The CDR3 coding sequence is TGTGCCAGCAGTCTCAATCCCTGGGGCGACGTCCTGACTTTC. Translated: CASSLNPWGDVLTF.

V gene TRBV24-1 combines with J gene TRBJ2-1; 9 bases are a match to TRBD1. With V trimmed by 4 bases and J by 8 bases, 11 bases remained unmatched. CDR3 length equals 16 residues. Germline V CDR1 and CDR2: KGHDR, SFDVKD. CDR3 protein: CATSDYGTGFDDEQFF. CDR3 nucleotide sequence: TGTGCCACCAGTGACTACGGGACAGGGTTTGACGATGAGCAGTTCTTC.

V and J are TRBV18 and TRBJ2-7; 8 bases are a match to TRBD1. V shed 3 bases, J shed 1 base, and the junction held 8 bases outside the gene matches. The germline V gene has CDR1 KGHSH and CDR2 LQKENI. The CDR3 is 16 amino acids. CDR3 in amino acids: CASSPSSGQASYEQYF. The CDR3 DNA sequence: TGTGCCAGCTCACCCTCATCGGGACAGGCATCCTACGAGCAGTACTTC.

The rearrangement links TRBV7-2 to TRBJ2-3, with TRBD2 as a possible D gene (5 bases). Germline loops: CDR1 SGHTA, CDR2 FQGNSA. The CDR3 covers 14 residues. With 4 bases removed from V and 2 bases from J, the gap between germline ends came to 10 bases. CDR3 nucleotide sequence: TGTGCCAGCAGCTCGCCGGGGTACACAGATACGCAGTATTTT. Protein: CASSSPGYTDTQYF.

The gene calls are TRBV5-6 and TRBJ2-1; D possibly corresponds to TRBD2 (6 bases). CDR1 is SGHDT, CDR2 YYEEEE, per germline. The CDR3 is 14 amino acids. The V end was cut by 2 bases, the J end by 2 bases, with 8 bases between. For the CDR3, the DNA is TGTGCCAGCAGCTTTAGCGGAGCCTACAATGAGCAGTTCTTC. As protein: CASSFSGAYNEQFF.

This clonotype was counted many times. The chain carries TRBV7-6 and TRBJ1-6; D not resolved. There are 15 residues in the CDR3. Trimming stripped 4 bases from V and 7 bases from J, with 14 bases between. Germline V lookup: CDR1 SGHVS, CDR2 FNYEAQ. The CDR3 bases are TGTGCCAGCAGCTCCCGTGTGGGAGTGAATTCACCCCTCCACTTT. As protein: CASSSRVGVNSPLHF.

This clonotype was counted between two and nine times. This chain connects TRBV5-8 to TRBJ2-2; 7 nucleotides agree with TRBD1. CDR1 and CDR2 (germline): SGHTS, YDEGEE. This CDR3 region has 15 residues. V shed 2 bases, J shed 2 bases, and the junction held 3 bases outside the gene matches. The CDR3, as DNA: TGTGCCAGCAGCTTAGGGACAGCCAACACCGGGGAGCTGTTTTTT. As protein: CASSLGTANTGELFF.

This chain's CDR3 is CASSPSGRVGYNEQFF. The CDR3 nucleotides read TGTGCCAGCAGTCCTAGCGGGAGAGTAGGCTACAATGAGCAGTTCTTC. The J gene is TRBJ2-1, the V gene TRBV2, with TRBD2 matching over 10 bases. This CDR3 contains 16 residues. Germline V lookup: CDR1 SNHLY, CDR2 FYNNEI. The trim removed 5 bases at V and 3 bases at J, leaving 7 bases unmatched.

The sample holds a few counts of this clonotype. CDR3 DNA: TGTGCCATCAGTAAACCGGGACTAGCGGGAGAGACAGATACGCAGTATTTT. Translating gives CAISKPGLAGETDTQYF. The gene calls are TRBV10-3 and TRBJ2-3; 14 nucleotides match TRBD2. The CDR3 has 17 amino acids. V shed 5 bases and J 3 bases; nucleotides not matched to a gene: 7. Germline V gives CDR1 ENHRY, CDR2 SYGVKD.

This clonotype was observed a handful of times. The CDR3 does not end in the conserved phenylalanine or tryptophan, so this is likely a read error. V and J are TRBV4-1 and TRBJ1-2, with 9 bases lining up with TRBD1. This CDR3 is 13 amino acids long. Germline V gene lookup returns CDR1 MGHRA and CDR2 YSYEKL. The V and J ends lost 4 bases and 6 bases, in that order; junction bases with no gene match: 3. The CDR3 sequence is CASSPRQGDGYTS. CDR3 bases: TGCGCCAGCAGCCCTCGACAGGGGGATGGCTACACCTCC.

CDR3 region: CASSLPGGSGNTIYF. CDR3 nucleotide sequence: TGTGCCAGCAGCCTTCCGGGGGGCTCTGGAAACACCATATATTTT. The chain combines TRBV9 with TRBJ1-3, with D possibly TRBD1 on 5 matching bases. Germline V gene sequence: CDR1 SGDLS, CDR2 YYNGEE. V dropped 4 bases and J dropped 0 bases, with 11 bases sitting between them. This CDR3 comprises 15 residues.

This clonotype has at least ten counts. The V gene is TRBV19, the J gene TRBJ1-5, with 7 bases identical to TRBD1. The trim removed 4 bases at V and 3 bases at J, leaving 15 bases unmatched. From germline, CDR1 is LNHDA and CDR2 SQIVND (reference sequence). This CDR3 comprises 18 residues. The CDR3 here is CASSTSTKFRGHNQPQHF. The CDR3 DNA reads TGTGCCAGTAGTACCTCGACGAAATTTAGGGGGCACAATCAGCCCCAGCATTTT.

The chain recombines TRBV18 with TRBJ2-3; D is possibly TRBD1 or TRBD2 (5 bases each). The V gene's germline CDR1 is KGHSH and CDR2 LQKENI. The CDR3 totals 15 residues. Trimming left V 3 bases short and J 3 bases short, with 13 bases between. The CDR3 reads CASSPGTPGTDTQYF. The CDR3 DNA sequence: TGTGCCAGCTCACCTGGGACCCCAGGGACAGATACGCAGTATTTT.

The chain combines TRBV11-3 with TRBJ2-1, with 9 positions matching TRBD2. The CDR3 has 13 residues. V shed 3 bases and J 7 bases; nucleotides not matched to a gene: 1. Germline CDR1 SGHNT, CDR2 YENEEA. The CDR3 DNA is TGTGCCAGCAGCTTCGCGGGGGGGAATGAGCAGTTCTTC. Translating it yields CASSFAGGNEQFF. The full variable domain, completed using reference TRBV11-3 and TRBJ2-1, is EAGVVQSPRYKIIEKKQPVAFWCNPISGHNTLYWYLQNLGQGPELLIRYENEEAVDDSQLPKDRFSAERLKGVDSTLKIQPAELGDSAVYLCASSFAGGNEQFFGPGTRLTVL.

This chain joins TRBV6-2 or TRBV6-3 and TRBJ2-5; 14 bases are shared with TRBD2. The ends lost 4 bases at V and 5 bases at J; junction bases unmatched: 9. Germline assignment: CDR1 MNHEY and CDR2 SVGEGT. The CDR3 is 17 residues long. The CDR3 bases are TGTGCCAGCAGTTCCCATCGACTAGCGGGAGGGATGGAGACCCAGTACTTC. Its protein is CASSSHRLAGGMETQYF.

The V and J genes are TRBV12-3 or TRBV12-4 and TRBJ2-1; 9 positions agree with TRBD2. V lost 6 bases, J lost 1 base, and 4 bases stayed unmatched. The CDR3 has 15 residues. The chain's CDR3 is CASREAGGSYNEQFF. Written as DNA, the CDR3 is TGTGCCAGCAGGGAAGCGGGAGGATCCTACAATGAGCAGTTCTTC.

This clonotype was seen a few times. The V and J genes are TRBV15 and TRBJ2-2; D gene uncertain. V lost 4 bases, J lost 6 bases, and 12 bases lay in between. The germline V gene encodes CDR1 LNHNV and CDR2 YYDKDF (reference sequence). The CDR3 spans 14 residues. The CDR3 DNA follows: TGTGCCACCAGCAAGCCGCCGCCCGCCGGGGAGCTGTTTTTT. Translated, it gives CATSKPPPAGELFF.

This clonotype was counted ten times or more. This chain links TRBV29-1 with TRBJ2-7; D might be TRBD2 (6 bases). Looked up from germline, CDR1 is SQVTM and CDR2 is ANQGSEA. There are 16 residues in the CDR3. Trimming left V 0 bases short and J 4 bases short, with 19 bases between. The CDR3 region has the DNA TGCAGCGTTGAAGATCGGCAAGCGGGTGGGGAATACGAGCAGTACTTC. As protein: CSVEDRQAGGEYEQYF.

A remark on this clonotype: Its ends do not fully match the called genes, so a read error is possible. The chain recombines TRBV18 with TRBJ1-3; unclear D gene. CDR3 length: 14 residues. Germline CDR1 reads KGHSH; CDR2 reads LQKENI. The CDR3 loop is CASSPQRTGNTIYF. The CDR3 nucleotides read TGTGCCAGCTCCCCACAAAGAACGGGAAACACCATATATTTT.

The V and J genes are TRBV7-9 and TRBJ2-4, with 10 bases lining up with TRBD2. The CDR3 sequence is 15 residues long. Germline V gene data show CDR1 as SEHNR and CDR2 as FQNEAQ (reference sequence). V shed 5 bases and J 9 bases; nucleotides not matched to a gene: 10. The CDR3 DNA is TGTGCCAGCAGCGTTACAGCGGGAGGGCCGGGCATTCAGTACTTC. Protein sequence: CASSVTAGGPGIQYF.

About this clonotype: Just one base apart from a much larger clone, this may be a read error. The rearrangement joins TRBV4-2 to TRBJ2-7; D not resolved. The germline V gene encodes CDR1 LGHNA and CDR2 YNFKEQ. The ends were cut back, 0 bases at V and 3 bases at J, with 18 bases in the middle. The CDR3 has 17 residues. CDR3 amino acids: CASSQDWAEQHNYEQYF. Here the CDR3 DNA reads TGTGCCAGCAGCCAAGATTGGGCGGAACAGCATAACTACGAGCAGTACTTC.

This clonotype occurred many times. The chain combines TRBV10-3 with TRBJ1-2; 8 positions match TRBD1. CDR1 ENHRY and CDR2 SYGVKD come from the germline V gene. V shed 5 bases, J shed 5 bases, and the junction held 13 bases outside the gene matches. The CDR3 runs to 16 residues. The chain's CDR3 is CAISRRETGAGYGYTF. The DNA of the CDR3 is TGTGCCATCAGTCGGAGGGAGACAGGGGCAGGGTATGGCTACACCTTC.

The chain combines TRBV19 with TRBJ2-5, with 8 bases fitting TRBD2. The CDR3 length is 16 residues. With V trimmed by 5 bases and J by 0 bases, 8 bases remained unmatched. Germline V gene lookup returns CDR1 LNHDA and CDR2 SQIVND (reference sequence). In DNA, the CDR3 is TGTGCCAGTAGTCCGTTAGCGGGATGGTACCAAGAGACCCAGTACTTC. As protein: CASSPLAGWYQETQYF.